Below, 10 T cell receptor beta chains from the same sample are listed, as sequenced in a study of CD8+ T cells in alopecia areata. Sequencing relied on a cDNA template that was reverse transcribed from extracted RNA. Data came from immunoSEQ multiplex PCR; TCRdb stores just in-frame clones and leaves some out. The sample gives 160,000 or so clones, less than 70% of which show up once; around 0.91% is in the top ten. The treatment is: oral pan-JAK inhibitor, 5-10 mg twice daily. This specimen was CD4+ T cells sorted from blood, taken at week 4, from a patient treated with tofacitinib. Receptors were obtained from a human donor with alopecia areata.

This clone was detected only a few times. The V and J genes are TRBV29-1 and TRBJ2-1, with a possible D match to TRBD2 (5 bases). Germline V gene lookup returns CDR1 SQVTM and CDR2 ANQGSEA. The CDR3 is made up of 16 amino acids. The V gene lost 0 bases and the J gene lost 6 bases, with 18 bases spanning the gap. The chain's CDR3 is CSVEDGNALAGNEQFF. CDR3 nucleotides: TGCAGCGTTGAAGATGGGAATGCCCTAGCCGGCAATGAGCAGTTCTTC.

This chain links TRBV6-6 with TRBJ2-1; 16 bases align to TRBD2. The junction had 3 bases not matched to a gene; V was cut back by 5 bases and J by 5 bases. CDR3 length: 16 residues. Germline lookup yields CDR1 MNHNY and CDR2 SVGAGI (reference sequence). CDR3 nucleotides: TGTGCCAGCAGTGTGGGACTAGCGGGGGGGAACAATGAGCAGTTCTTC. This translates into CASSVGLAGGNNEQFF.

The J gene is TRBJ1-2, the V gene TRBV6-5, with D maybe TRBD1 (6 bases). The germline V and J ends were trimmed by 5 bases and 3 bases, with 16 bases remaining between them. Germline V gene lookup returns CDR1 MNHEY and CDR2 SVGAGI. This CDR3 has 15 residues. This CDR3 reads CASSGADSDYYGYTF. The CDR3 DNA is TGTGCCAGCAGTGGGGCGGACAGCGATTACTATGGCTACACCTTC.

V and J are TRBV29-1 and TRBJ1-2; D remains unclear. The CDR3 spans 12 residues. V shed 3 bases and J shed 8 bases, with 13 bases lying between them. Germline CDR1 is SQVTM and CDR2 is ANQGSEA. The chain's CDR3 is CSVDSGGGGYTF. CDR3 sequence (DNA): TGCAGCGTTGATAGTGGTGGTGGAGGCTACACCTTC.

The rearrangement joins TRBV20-1 to TRBJ2-1, with 7 positions matching TRBD2. Unmatched junction bases numbered 0, after V lost 4 bases and J lost 9 bases. CDR1 is DFQATT and CDR2 is SNEGSKA in the germline V gene (reference sequence). CDR3 length: 10 amino acids. CDR3 DNA sequence: TGCAGTGCTACTAGCGGTGAGCAGTTCTTC. Protein sequence: CSATSGEQFF.

V gene TRBV2 combines with J gene TRBJ2-5; 9 bases line up with TRBD1. Germline-derived CDR1 and CDR2 are SNHLY and FYNNEI. V was pared by 7 bases and J by 3 bases, with 3 bases of the junction left unmatched. The CDR3 is 13 amino acids. The CDR3 DNA reads TGTGCCAGCACCTGGGACAGGGAAGAGACCCAGTACTTC. It encodes CASTWDREETQYF.

This clone occurred a few times. J is TRBJ1-4 and V is TRBV19, with D unclear. The germline V gene encodes CDR1 LNHDA and CDR2 SQIVND (reference sequence). Between the trimmed V and J ends, which lost 1 base and 6 bases, there was a span of 15 bases. CDR3 size: 16 residues. CDR3 bases: TGTGCCAGTAGTATAGTCGCCGGAGGCATCGATGAAAAACTGTTTTTT. This gives the protein CASSIVAGGIDEKLFF.

The chain links TRBV6-5 to TRBJ1-5; D is unresolved. Germline loops: CDR1 MNHEY, CDR2 SVGAGI. CDR3 length: 13 amino acids. Trimming removed 6 bases at V and 5 bases at J, with 11 bases between. The CDR3 DNA reads as TGTGCCAGCAGCTTACTCAGAGATCAGCCCCAGCATTTT. Translation: CASSLLRDQPQHF.

CDR3 in amino acids: CASSPLLVSYEQYF. CDR3 in DNA: TGTGCCAGCAGCCCCCTTTTGGTTTCCTACGAGCAGTACTTC. The genes are TRBV9 and TRBJ2-7; D not certain. V lost 4 bases and J 1 base, leaving 12 bases between the germline ends. Germline lookup yields CDR1 SGDLS and CDR2 YYNGEE. The CDR3 length is 14 residues.

This chain joins TRBV7-8 and TRBJ2-5, with D possibly being TRBD1 (5 bases). Germline lookup yields CDR1 SGHVS and CDR2 FQNEAQ. This CDR3 contains 14 residues. The germline V and J ends were trimmed by 7 bases and 5 bases, with 17 bases remaining between them. This chain's CDR3 is CASTPRWGRETQYF. In nucleotides, the CDR3 is TGTGCCAGCACCCCTCGTTGGGGCCGGGAGACCCAGTACTTC.